This record looks at one T cell receptor beta chain sequence and its context. Its antigen is as yet unknown. This sample was taken from a study of T cells expressing NK-cell markers. Overall study results and limits: Researchers report these clonotypes also headed the CD3+CD56-NKG2C+ fraction in a handful of donors.

Germline values: CDR1 SGHAT, CDR2 FQNNGV. This CDR3 contains 12 residues. TCRdb reprocessed the 5' RACE reads, with one entry per CDR3 protein and no DNA. The sample spans roughly 420,000 distinct CDR3 sequences; the ten largest clones claim 7.3%. The material sequenced was blood T cells: a sorted CD56 or NKG2C T cell subset, CD4+ or CD8+ T cells, or bulk PBMC T cells (not recorded which). The sequence was obtained from a woman between 18 and 75 years old in good health. The chain carries TRBV11-2 and TRBJ2-1; without DNA, the TCRdb call of TRBD1 cannot be checked. The CDR3 sequence is CASSPGTHEQFF. Full variable domain (missing parts from reference TRBV11-2 and TRBJ2-1): EAGVAQSPRYKIIEKRQSVAFWCNPISGHATLYWYQQILGQGPKLLIQFQNNGVVDDSQLPKDRFSAERLKGVDSTLKIQPAKLEDSAVYLCASSPGTHEQFFGPGTRLTVL.